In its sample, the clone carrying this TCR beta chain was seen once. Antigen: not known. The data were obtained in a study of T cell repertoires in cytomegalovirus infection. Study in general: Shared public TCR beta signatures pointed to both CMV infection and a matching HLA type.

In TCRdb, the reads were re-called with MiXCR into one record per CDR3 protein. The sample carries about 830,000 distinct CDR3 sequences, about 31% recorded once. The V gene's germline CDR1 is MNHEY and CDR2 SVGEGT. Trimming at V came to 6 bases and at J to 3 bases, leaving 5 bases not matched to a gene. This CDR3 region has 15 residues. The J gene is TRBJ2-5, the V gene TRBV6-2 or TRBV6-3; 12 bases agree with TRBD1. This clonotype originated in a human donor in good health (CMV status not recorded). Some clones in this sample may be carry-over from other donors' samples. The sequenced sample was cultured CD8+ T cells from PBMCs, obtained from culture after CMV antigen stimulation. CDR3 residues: CASSHGTGGKETQYF. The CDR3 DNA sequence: TGTGCCAGCAGCCACGGGACAGGGGGCAAAGAGACCCAGTACTTC.